This TCR beta chain originates from a study of blood T cell repertoires in COVID-19. This CDR3 contains 14 residues. J lost 6 bases, V lost 2 bases, and 5 bases had no gene match. CDR1 is MDHEN, CDR2 SYDVKM, per germline. The protocol was immunoSEQ multiplex PCR, while the TCRdb copy is restricted to in-frame clones and leaves out a portion. This sample carries hundreds of thousands of clones, 70% to 90% of them seen once, and the ten largest clones take over 1.1%. Input material: peripheral blood. The receptor was derived from a woman younger than 45 with active or convalescent COVID-19. This chain connects TRBV28 to TRBJ1-2; 8 nucleotides align to TRBD1. CDR3 in amino acids: CASSLRTGLHGYTF. CDR3 sequence (DNA): TGTGCCAGCAGTTTACGGACAGGGTTGCATGGCTACACCTTC.